Included here is one T cell receptor (beta chain) sequence, with context. The antigen this receptor binds is unknown. Base quality data are lacking; no much larger clone is found one base away. TCR beta CDR3 regions were amplified from RNA transcripts for repertoire sequencing. A first-round RT-PCR used HTBI primers with the Qiagen OneStep RT-PCR kit, followed by a second-round multiplex PCR, size selection and purification. Sequencing of the libraries was carried out on an Illumina HiSeq2000 in paired-end mode with 100 bp reads. Processing in the source paper ran as follows. SOAPnuke was used to process the reads, removing any read that contained adapters or uncalled bases, had a mean Phred below 15, or lacked an exact match to the constant primer or identifier. COPE v1.2.5 was used to merge the high-quality paired reads. Unique nucleotide sequences were defined as clonotypes and aligned to IMGT TRB V, D and J references using MiTCR v1.1. Analysis was restricted to V-J combinations with a frequency above 0.0001, which covered roughly 99% of repertoires. For each V-J combination, a TCR clonal expansion and chaos score was defined as the ratio of F50 clonal expansion to chaos observed in the TCRdist matrix. Welch's t-statistics and random forest were used to reduce the features to about 14 V-J combinations, which were then used as input to a naive Bayes classifier. The Morisita-Horn index was used to measure how similar the thyroid and blood repertoires were. TCRdb itself trimmed the public reads at Q25 with fastp, ran MiXCR and retained productive beta chains. A single entry per CDR3 protein holds the most common genes and DNA from its merged rows. The V and J calls were determined by TCRdb, not by the authors. In this sample the table shows around 1.1 million distinct CDR3 sequences, less than 45% of which occur a single time. The ten largest clonotypes hold more than 9.5% of the sample.

These data come from a study of Graves' ophthalmopathy and Graves' hyperthyroidism listed by TCRdb under 2018. Turning to the overall study: A patient counted as having stable hyperthyroidism if there was no progression to ophthalmopathy within 18 months of follow-up. The study used TCR beta repertoire signatures to distinguish Graves' ophthalmopathy from Graves' hyperthyroidism and to predict progression to ophthalmopathy. In total, some 130 blood samples were TCR-sequenced: around 42 ophthalmopathy, approximately 75 hyperthyroidism and approximately 17 hyperthyroidism-to-ophthalmopathy patients. To explore V-J signatures distinguishing ophthalmopathy from hyperthyroidism, a discovery set of 100 or so patients (fewer than 45 ophthalmopathy, 55 to 60 stable hyperthyroidism) was enrolled. For independent validation, a separate cohort was made up of approximately 19 hyperthyroidism patients plus 17 patients who later progressed from hyperthyroidism to ophthalmopathy. In several hyperthyroidism patients, the T-cell repertoires found in thyroid tissue were compared with those found in blood. Following sample collection, hyperthyroidism patients were given methimazole at a starting dose of 30 mg daily, and ophthalmopathy patients were given high-dose intravenous methylprednisolone.

Hyperthyroidism patients were newly diagnosed, were aged 18 to 65 years, and had a disease duration under 2 months. Patients with other autoimmune diseases, uncontrolled infections, pregnancy or lactation were excluded. Clinical symptoms, serum thyroxine, TRAb, thyroid ultrasound and orbital computed tomography were used for diagnosis. Total RNA was extracted with Trizol reagent and quality-checked on an Agilent 2100 Bioanalyzer. Study-wide findings and limitations: In validation, the model predicted ophthalmopathy progression with 70.59% sensitivity and approximately 78% specificity; 12 predicted patients were CT-confirmed with GO in a median of about 6.2 months. Sample size was not predetermined statistically, and investigators were not blinded to group allocation. Most expanded thyroid clonotypes with a frequency above 0.001 also appeared in blood, which suggests that blood repertoires may reflect the immune response in the thyroid. In cross-validation, the 13-signature model distinguished ophthalmopathy from stable hyperthyroidism with just over 85% sensitivity and roughly 81% specificity, and in the test set the corresponding values were approximately 80% and 68%.

This TCR came from an adult man with Graves' hyperthyroidism. The sequencing input was peripheral blood or thyroid tissue (not recorded which).

The encoded CDR3 is CATSLRTGGNSPLHF. The DNA sequence is given as TGTGCCACCAGCCTGCGGACAGGGGGTAATTCACCCCTCCACTTT. This chain joins TRBV15 to TRBJ1-6; 10 central nucleotides agree with TRBD1. After removal of 5 bases from V and 6 bases from J, the junction retains 4 bases not matched to a gene. The CDR3 numbers 15 residues from cysteine through phenylalanine. The entry retains the CDR3 DNA only, 45 bases that are in frame from base 1. CDR1 LNHNV and CDR2 YYDKDF were looked up in the germline V gene (reference sequence).